The 2 T cell receptor beta chains below come from one sample, sequenced in a study of T cells after yellow fever vaccination. One entry per CDR3 protein, called by TCRdb with MiXCR from the 5' RACE reads. This sample has nearly 300,000 distinct CDR3 sequences; roughly 9% occur once, and the top ten carry approximately 3.5%. The specimen was CD4+ T cells sorted from PBMCs, collected 5 days after the yellow fever booster vaccination. These receptors were obtained from a young man who received the YFV17D yellow fever vaccine.

This chain joins TRBV19 and TRBJ2-5, with D tentatively TRBD1 (6 bases). This CDR3 spans 15 amino acids. V was clipped by 5 bases and J by 4 bases, with 17 bases between them. CDR1 LNHDA and CDR2 SQIVND come from the germline V gene (reference sequence). CDR3 sequence reads: CASSLYRAGGETQYF. The DNA for the CDR3 is TGTGCCAGTAGTCTATACAGGGCCGGCGGAGAGACCCAGTACTTC.

This clonotype was recorded many times. V is TRBV29-1 and J is TRBJ1-1; no reliable D call. Trimming removed 4 bases at V and 3 bases at J, with 18 bases between. CDR1 is SQVTM and CDR2 is ANQGSEA in the germline V gene. The CDR3 totals 15 residues. The DNA for the CDR3 is TGCAGCGTTGGAGTTGCGACCATCTTGGACACTGAAGCTTTCTTT. Amino acids: CSVGVATILDTEAFF. The full variable domain, its missing parts supplied by reference TRBV29-1 and TRBJ1-1, is SAVISQKPSRDICQRGTSLTIQCQVDSQVTMMFWYRQQPGQSLTLIATANQGSEATYESGFVIDKFPISRPNLTFSTLTVSNMSPEDSSIYLCSVGVATILDTEAFFGQGTRLTVV.